A single sample is the source of the 7 T cell receptor beta chains below, sequenced in a study of identical twins. A single record per CDR3 protein comes from TCRdb applying MiXCR to the 5' RACE reads. This sample yields some 560,000 distinct CDR3 sequences, of which 9.5% to 10% are seen a single time; under 3.5% belongs to the top ten. The data were also submitted as part of a second study, on yellow fever vaccine responses in identical twins.

The sequencing input was PBMCs. Receptors were obtained from a woman aged 18 to 35 in good health.

A few counts support this clonotype. The J gene is TRBJ2-7, the V gene TRBV28, with 9 positions matching TRBD2. Trimming at V came to 3 bases and at J to 0 bases, leaving 6 bases not matched to a gene. In germline, CDR1 is MDHEN, CDR2 SYDVKM. The CDR3 contains 16 residues. Here the CDR3 DNA reads TGTGCCAGCAGTTTTCGGATAGCGGGAGACTCCTACGAGCAGTACTTC. Amino acids: CASSFRIAGDSYEQYF.

This clonotype was recorded at least ten times. This rearrangement joins TRBV5-5 to TRBJ1-5; D gene unclear. This CDR3 has 13 residues. Trimming left V 4 bases short and J 6 bases short, with 11 bases between. Germline V gene lookup returns CDR1 SGHKS and CDR2 YYEKEE (reference sequence). Here the CDR3 DNA reads TGTGCCAGCAGCCCAACAGACGGTCAGCCCCAGCATTTT. Encoded protein: CASSPTDGQPQHF.

The gene calls are TRBV4-2 and TRBJ2-5; no clear D. The CDR3 has 15 amino acids. V was clipped by 2 bases and J by 4 bases, with 14 bases between them. Germline loops: CDR1 LGHNA, CDR2 YNFKEQ. CDR3 bases: TGTGCCAGCAGCCAACTGCCCTCGACAAGAGAGACCCAGTACTTC. It is translated as CASSQLPSTRETQYF.

J is TRBJ2-1 and V is TRBV12-5; D ambiguous. The V gene's germline CDR1 is LGHNT and CDR2 FRNRAP. Trimming stripped 2 bases from V and 6 bases from J, with 17 bases between. The CDR3 is 16 residues long. CDR3 sequence (DNA): TGTGCTAGTGGTTTGAACTCTTATAGTAACCGCAATGAGCAGTTCTTC. Protein product: CASGLNSYSNRNEQFF.

This clonotype was observed at least ten times. The V and J genes are TRBV15 and TRBJ2-2; D gene unclear. The CDR3 spans 15 residues. CDR1 and CDR2 (germline): LNHNV, YYDKDF (reference sequence). Trimming shortened V by 0 bases and J by 0 bases, and 5 bases separated the two germline ends. The DNA of the CDR3 is TGTGCCACCAGCAGAGATAGGGCGAACACCGGGGAGCTGTTTTTT. Protein: CATSRDRANTGELFF.

This clonotype was counted many times. This sequence joins TRBV28 and TRBJ2-3, with 11 nucleotides matching TRBD2. This CDR3 contains 18 residues. Germline V gives CDR1 MDHEN, CDR2 SYDVKM. With V trimmed by 6 bases and J by 4 bases, 15 bases remained unmatched. The CDR3 loop is CASRPTSGSDRGPDTQYF. The CDR3 nucleotides are TGTGCCAGCAGGCCAACTAGCGGGAGTGATAGGGGTCCAGATACGCAGTATTTT.

This clonotype has just a few counts. The J gene is TRBJ2-3, the V gene TRBV2, with D perhaps matching TRBD2 (6 bases). CDR3 size: 15 residues. CDR1 and CDR2 (germline): SNHLY, FYNNEI. Trimming took 7 bases from V and 5 from J, leaving 19 bases between them. CDR3 in amino acids: CASTRTTLTEDTQYF. The DNA for the CDR3 is TGTGCCAGCACCAGGACTACCTTGACAGAAGATACGCAGTATTTT. Full variable domain (outside the CDR3, taken from reference TRBV2 and TRBJ2-3): EPEVTQTPSHQVTQMGQEVILRCVPISNHLYFYWYRQILGQKVEFLVSFYNNEISEKSEIFDDQFSVERPDGSNFTLKIRSTKLEDSAMYFCASTRTTLTEDTQYFGPGTRLTVL.